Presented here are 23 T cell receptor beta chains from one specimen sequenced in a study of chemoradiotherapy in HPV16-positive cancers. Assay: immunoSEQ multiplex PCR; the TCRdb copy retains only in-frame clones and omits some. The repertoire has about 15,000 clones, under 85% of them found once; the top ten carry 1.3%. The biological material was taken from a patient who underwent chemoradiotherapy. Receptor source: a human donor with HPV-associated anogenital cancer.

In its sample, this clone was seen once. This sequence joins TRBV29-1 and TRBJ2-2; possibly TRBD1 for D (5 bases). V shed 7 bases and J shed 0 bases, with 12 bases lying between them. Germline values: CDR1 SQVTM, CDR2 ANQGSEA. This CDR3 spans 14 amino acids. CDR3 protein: CSAKGISNTGELFF. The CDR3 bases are TGCAGCGCCAAGGGGATTTCGAACACCGGGGAGCTGTTTTTT.

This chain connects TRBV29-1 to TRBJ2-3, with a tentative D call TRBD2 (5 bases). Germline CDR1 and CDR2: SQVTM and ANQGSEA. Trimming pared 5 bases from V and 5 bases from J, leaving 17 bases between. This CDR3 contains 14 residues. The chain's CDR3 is CSVHLTNERDTQYF. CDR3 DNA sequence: TGCAGCGTTCATCTGACTAACGAACGAGATACGCAGTATTTT.

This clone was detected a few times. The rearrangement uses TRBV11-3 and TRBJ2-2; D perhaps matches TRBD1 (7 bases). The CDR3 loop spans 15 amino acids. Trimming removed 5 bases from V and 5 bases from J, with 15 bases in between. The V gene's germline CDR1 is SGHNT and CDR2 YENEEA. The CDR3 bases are TGTGCCAGCAGCGGAGGGGGCTCCGGGACCGGGGAGCTGTTTTTT. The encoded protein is CASSGGGSGTGELFF.

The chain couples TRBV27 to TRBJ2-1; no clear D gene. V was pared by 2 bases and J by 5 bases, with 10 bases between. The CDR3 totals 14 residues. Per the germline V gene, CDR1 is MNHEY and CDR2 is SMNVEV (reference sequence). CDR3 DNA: TGTGCCAGCAGTTTAGGCCTTAGTCACAATGAGCAGTTCTTC. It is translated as CASSLGLSHNEQFF.

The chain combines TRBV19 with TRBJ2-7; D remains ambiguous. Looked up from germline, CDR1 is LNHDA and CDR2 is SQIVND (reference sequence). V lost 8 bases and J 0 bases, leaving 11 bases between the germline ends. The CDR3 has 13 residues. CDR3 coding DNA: TGTGCCAGTGCCACTGGAAGCTCCTACGAGCAGTACTTC. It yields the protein CASATGSSYEQYF.

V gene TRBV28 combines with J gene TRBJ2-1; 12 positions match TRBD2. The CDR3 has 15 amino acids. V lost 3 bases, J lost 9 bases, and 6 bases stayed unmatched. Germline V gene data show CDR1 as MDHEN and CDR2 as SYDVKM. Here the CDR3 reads CASSFGLAGGGEQFF. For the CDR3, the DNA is TGTGCCAGCAGTTTTGGGCTAGCGGGGGGGGGTGAGCAGTTCTTC.

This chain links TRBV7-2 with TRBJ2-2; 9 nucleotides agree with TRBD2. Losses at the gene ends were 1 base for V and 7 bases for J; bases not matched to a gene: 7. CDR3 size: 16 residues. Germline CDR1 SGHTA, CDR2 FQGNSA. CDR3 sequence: CASSLDSGGMIGELFF. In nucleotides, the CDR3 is TGTGCCAGCAGCTTAGATAGCGGGGGTATGATCGGGGAGCTGTTTTTT.

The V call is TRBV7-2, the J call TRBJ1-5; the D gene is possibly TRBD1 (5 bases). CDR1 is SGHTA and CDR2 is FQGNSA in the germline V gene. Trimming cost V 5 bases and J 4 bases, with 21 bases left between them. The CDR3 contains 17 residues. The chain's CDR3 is CASSPLSARGGNQPQHF. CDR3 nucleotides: TGTGCCAGCAGCCCCCTAAGCGCACGGGGGGGAAATCAGCCCCAGCATTTT. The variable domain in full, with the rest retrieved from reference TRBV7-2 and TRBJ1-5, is GAGVSQSPSNKVTEKGKDVELRCDPISGHTALYWYRQSLGQGLEFLIYFQGNSAPDKSGLPSDRFSAERTGGSVSTLTIQRTQQEDSAVYLCASSPLSARGGNQPQHFGDGTRLSIL.

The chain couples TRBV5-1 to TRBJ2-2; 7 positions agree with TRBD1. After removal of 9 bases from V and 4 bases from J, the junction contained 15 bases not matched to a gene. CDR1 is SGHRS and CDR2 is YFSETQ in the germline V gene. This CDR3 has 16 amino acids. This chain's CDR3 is CATMTGQTEATGELFF. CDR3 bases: TGCGCCACCATGACGGGACAGACAGAGGCCACCGGGGAGCTGTTTTTT.

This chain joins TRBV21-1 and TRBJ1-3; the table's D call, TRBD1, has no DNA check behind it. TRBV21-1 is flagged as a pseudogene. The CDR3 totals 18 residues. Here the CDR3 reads CASSKDRDRLYGGNTIYF. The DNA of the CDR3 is TGTGCCAGCAGCAAAGATCGGGACAGACTTTATGGTGGAAACACCATATATTTT.

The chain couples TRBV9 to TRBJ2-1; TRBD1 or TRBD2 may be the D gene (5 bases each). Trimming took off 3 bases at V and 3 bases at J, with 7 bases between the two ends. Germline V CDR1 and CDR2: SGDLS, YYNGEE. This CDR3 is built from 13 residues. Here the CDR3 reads CASSGGFYNEQFF. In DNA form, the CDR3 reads TGTGCCAGCAGCGGGGGGTTCTACAATGAGCAGTTCTTC.

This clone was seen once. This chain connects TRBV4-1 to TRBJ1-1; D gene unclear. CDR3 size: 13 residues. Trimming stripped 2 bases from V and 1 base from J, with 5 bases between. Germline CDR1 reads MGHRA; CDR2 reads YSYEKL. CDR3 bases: TGCGCCAGCAGCCAAACAGAGAACACTGAAGCTTTCTTT. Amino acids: CASSQTENTEAFF.

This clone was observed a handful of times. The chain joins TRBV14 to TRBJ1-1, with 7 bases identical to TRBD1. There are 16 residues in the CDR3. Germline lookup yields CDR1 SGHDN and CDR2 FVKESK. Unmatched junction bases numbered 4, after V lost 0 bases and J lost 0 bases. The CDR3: CASSQDPGGLNTEAFF. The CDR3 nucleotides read TGTGCCAGCAGCCAAGATCCAGGGGGGCTGAACACTGAAGCTTTCTTT.

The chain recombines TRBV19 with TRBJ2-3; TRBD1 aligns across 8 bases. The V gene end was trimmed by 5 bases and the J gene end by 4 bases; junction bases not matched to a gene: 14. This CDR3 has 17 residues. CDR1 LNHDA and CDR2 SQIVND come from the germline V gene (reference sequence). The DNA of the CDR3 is TGTGCCAGTAGTTTAATACCTAGGCAGGGGGCCGCAGATACGCAGTATTTT. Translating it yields CASSLIPRQGAADTQYF.

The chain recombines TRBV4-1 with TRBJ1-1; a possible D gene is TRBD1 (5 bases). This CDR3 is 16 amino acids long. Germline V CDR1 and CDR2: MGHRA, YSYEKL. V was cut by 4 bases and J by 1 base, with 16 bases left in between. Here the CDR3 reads CASSPPLGPGNTEAFF. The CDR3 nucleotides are TGCGCCAGCAGCCCCCCATTGGGACCGGGGAACACTGAAGCTTTCTTT.

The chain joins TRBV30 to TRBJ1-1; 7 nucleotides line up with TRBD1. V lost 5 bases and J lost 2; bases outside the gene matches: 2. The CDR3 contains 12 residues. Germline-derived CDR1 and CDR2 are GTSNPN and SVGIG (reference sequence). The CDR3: CAWDRANTEAFF. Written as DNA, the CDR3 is TGTGCCTGGGACAGGGCAAACACTGAAGCTTTCTTT.

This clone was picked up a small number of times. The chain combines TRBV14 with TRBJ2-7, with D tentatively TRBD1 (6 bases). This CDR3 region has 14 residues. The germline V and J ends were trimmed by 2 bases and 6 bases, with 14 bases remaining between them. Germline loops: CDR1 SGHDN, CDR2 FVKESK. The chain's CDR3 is CASSQSGVFSEQYF. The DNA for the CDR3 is TGTGCCAGCAGCCAATCAGGGGTTTTTAGCGAGCAGTACTTC.

The CDR3 bases are TGCGCCAGCAGCCAAGGGGCCAGGGTCCCTGGGAACACTGAAGCTTTCTTT. This codes for CASSQGARVPGNTEAFF. This sequence joins TRBV4-3 and TRBJ1-1; D perhaps matches TRBD1 (5 bases). Per germline, CDR1 LGHNA and CDR2 YSLEER. CDR3 length equals 17 residues. Trimming removed 1 base from V and 1 base from J, with 16 bases in between.

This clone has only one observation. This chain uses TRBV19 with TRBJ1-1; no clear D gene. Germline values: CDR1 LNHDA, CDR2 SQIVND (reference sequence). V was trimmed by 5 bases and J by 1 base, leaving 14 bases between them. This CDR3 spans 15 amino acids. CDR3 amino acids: CASSEGRTKNTEAFF. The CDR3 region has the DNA TGTGCCAGTAGTGAGGGCAGAACTAAGAACACTGAAGCTTTCTTT. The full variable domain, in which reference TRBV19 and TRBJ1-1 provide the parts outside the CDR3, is DGGITQSPKYLFRKEGQNVTLSCEQNLNHDAMYWYRQDPGQGLRLIYYSQIVNDFQKGDIAEGYSVSREKKESFPLTVTSAQKNPTAFYLCASSEGRTKNTEAFFGQGTRLTVV.

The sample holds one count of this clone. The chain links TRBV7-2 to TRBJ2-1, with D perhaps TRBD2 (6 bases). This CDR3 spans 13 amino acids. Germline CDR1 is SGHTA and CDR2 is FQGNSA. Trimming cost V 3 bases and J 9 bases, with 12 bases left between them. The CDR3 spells CASSFGTRGEQFF. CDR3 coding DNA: TGTGCCAGCAGCTTTGGGACTCGTGGTGAGCAGTTCTTC.

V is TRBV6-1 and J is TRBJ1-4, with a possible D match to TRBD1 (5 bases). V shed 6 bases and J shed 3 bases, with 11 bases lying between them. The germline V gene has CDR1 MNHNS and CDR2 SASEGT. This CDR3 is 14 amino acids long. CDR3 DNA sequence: TGTGCCAGCAGGGGGGTTGGACCTAATGAAAAACTGTTTTTT. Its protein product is CASRGVGPNEKLFF.

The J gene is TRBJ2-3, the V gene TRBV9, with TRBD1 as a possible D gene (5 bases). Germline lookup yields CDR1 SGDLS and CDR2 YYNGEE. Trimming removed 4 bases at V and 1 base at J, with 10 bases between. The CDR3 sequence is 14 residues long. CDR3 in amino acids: CASSPQVRTDTQYF. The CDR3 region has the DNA TGTGCCAGCAGCCCACAGGTGCGCACAGATACGCAGTATTTT.

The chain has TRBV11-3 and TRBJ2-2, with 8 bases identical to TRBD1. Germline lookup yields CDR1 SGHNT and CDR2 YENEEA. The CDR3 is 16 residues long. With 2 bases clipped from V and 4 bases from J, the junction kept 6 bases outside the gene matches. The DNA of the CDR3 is TGTGCCAGCAGCTTAAGAACAGGGGGACCCACCGGGGAGCTGTTTTTT. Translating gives CASSLRTGGPTGELFF.